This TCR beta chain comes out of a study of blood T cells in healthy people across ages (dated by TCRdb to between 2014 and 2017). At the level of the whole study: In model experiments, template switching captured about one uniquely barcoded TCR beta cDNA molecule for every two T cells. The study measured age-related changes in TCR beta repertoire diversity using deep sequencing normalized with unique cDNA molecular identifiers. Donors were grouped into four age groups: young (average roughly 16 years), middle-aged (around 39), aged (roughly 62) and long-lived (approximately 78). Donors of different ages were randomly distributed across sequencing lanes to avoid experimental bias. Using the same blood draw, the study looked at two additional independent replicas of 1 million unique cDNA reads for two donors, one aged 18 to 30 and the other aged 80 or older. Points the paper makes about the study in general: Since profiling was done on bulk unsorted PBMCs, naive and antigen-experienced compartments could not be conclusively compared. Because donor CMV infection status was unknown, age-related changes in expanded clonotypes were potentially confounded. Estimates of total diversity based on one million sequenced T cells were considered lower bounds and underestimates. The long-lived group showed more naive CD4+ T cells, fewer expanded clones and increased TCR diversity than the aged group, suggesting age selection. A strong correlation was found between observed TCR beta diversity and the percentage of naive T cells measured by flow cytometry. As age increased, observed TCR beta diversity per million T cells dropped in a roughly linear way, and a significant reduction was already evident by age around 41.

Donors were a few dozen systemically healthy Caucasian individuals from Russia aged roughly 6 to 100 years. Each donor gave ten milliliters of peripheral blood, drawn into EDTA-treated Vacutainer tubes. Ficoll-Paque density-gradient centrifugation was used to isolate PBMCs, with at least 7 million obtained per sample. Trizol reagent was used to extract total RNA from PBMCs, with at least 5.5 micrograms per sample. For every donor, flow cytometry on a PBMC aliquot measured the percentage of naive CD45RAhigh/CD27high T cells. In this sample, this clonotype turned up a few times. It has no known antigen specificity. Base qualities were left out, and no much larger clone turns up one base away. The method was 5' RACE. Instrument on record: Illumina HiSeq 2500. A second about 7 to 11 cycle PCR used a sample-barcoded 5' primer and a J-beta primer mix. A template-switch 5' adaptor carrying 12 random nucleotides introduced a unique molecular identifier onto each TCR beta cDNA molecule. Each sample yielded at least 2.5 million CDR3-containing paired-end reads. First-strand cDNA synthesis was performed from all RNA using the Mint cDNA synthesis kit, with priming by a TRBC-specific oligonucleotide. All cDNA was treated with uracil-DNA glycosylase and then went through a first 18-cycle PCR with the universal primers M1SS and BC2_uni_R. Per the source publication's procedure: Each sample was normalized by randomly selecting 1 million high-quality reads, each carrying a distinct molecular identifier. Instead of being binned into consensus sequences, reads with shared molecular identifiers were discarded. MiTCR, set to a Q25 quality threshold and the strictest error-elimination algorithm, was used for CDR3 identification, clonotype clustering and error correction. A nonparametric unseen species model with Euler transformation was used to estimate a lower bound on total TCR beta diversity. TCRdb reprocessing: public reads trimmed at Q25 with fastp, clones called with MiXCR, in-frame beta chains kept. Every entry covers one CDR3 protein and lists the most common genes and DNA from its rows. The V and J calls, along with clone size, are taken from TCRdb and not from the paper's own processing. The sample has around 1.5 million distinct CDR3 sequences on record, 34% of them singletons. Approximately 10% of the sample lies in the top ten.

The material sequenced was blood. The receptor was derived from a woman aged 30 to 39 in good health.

The CDR3 corresponds to CSARGPTKNQPQHF. Read as DNA, the sequence is TGCAGTGCTAGAGGGCCGACCAAGAATCAGCCCCAGCATTTT. The chain is assembled from TRBV20-1 and TRBJ1-5, with the D gene not confidently named. According to the germline V gene (reference sequence), CDR1 reads DFQATT and CDR2 reads SNEGSKA. Inclusive of the bounding cysteine and phenylalanine, the CDR3 is 14 residues long. Of the read, only the CDR3 DNA is kept; its 42 bases are in frame from base 1. At the junction V is shortened by 1 base and J by 4 bases, with 11 bases in between.